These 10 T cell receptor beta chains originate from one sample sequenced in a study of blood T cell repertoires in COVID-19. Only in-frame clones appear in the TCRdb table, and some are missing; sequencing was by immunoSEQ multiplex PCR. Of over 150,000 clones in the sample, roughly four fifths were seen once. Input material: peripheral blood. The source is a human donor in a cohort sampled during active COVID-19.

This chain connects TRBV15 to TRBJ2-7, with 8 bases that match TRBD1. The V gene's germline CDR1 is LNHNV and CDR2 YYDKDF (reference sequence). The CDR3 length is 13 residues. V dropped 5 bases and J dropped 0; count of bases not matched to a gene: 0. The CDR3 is CATSGTGSYEQYF. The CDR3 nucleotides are TGTGCCACCAGCGGGACAGGCTCCTACGAGCAGTACTTC.

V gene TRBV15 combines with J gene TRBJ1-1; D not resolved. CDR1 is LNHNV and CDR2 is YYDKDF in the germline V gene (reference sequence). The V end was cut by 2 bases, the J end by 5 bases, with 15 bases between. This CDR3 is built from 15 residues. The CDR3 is CATSRIVRGLTEAFF. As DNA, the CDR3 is TGTGCCACCAGCAGAATAGTACGGGGTTTAACTGAAGCTTTCTTT.

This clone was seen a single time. For the CDR3, the DNA is TGTGCCAGCAGCTTAGGTAGCGCATCCTACGAGCAGTACTTC. Protein: CASSLGSASYEQYF. The rearrangement joins TRBV11-2 to TRBJ2-7, with D maybe TRBD2 (5 bases). The CDR3 length is 14 residues. Trimming pared 1 base from V and 1 base from J, leaving 8 bases between. The germline V gene has CDR1 SGHAT and CDR2 FQNNGV.

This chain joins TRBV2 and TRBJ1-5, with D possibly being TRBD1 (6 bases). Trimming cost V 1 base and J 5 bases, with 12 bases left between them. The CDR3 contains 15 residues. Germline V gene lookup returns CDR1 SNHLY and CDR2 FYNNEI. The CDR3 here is CASSEEQGIDQPQHF. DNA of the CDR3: TGTGCCAGCAGTGAAGAACAGGGCATTGATCAGCCCCAGCATTTT.

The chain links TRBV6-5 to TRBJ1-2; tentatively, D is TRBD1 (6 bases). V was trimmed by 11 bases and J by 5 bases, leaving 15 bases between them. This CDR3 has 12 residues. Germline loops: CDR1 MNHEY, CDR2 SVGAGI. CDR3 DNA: TGTGCCGGAAACCGGGGGGCGTATGGCTACACCTTC. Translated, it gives CAGNRGAYGYTF.

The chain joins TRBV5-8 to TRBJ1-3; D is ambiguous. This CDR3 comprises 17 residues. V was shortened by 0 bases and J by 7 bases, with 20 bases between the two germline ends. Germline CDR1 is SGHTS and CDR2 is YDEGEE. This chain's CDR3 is CASSLGARPLARNTIYF. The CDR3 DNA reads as TGTGCCAGCAGCTTGGGAGCACGACCGCTCGCCAGGAACACCATATATTTT.

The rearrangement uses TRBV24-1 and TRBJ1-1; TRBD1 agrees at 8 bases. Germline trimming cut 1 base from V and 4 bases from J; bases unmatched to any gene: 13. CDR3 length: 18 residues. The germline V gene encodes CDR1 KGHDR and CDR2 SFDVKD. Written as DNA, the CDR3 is TGTGCCACCAGTGATTTACCGGTCAGGGGGCGCGGGGGCACTGAAGCTTTCTTT. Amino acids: CATSDLPVRGRGGTEAFF.

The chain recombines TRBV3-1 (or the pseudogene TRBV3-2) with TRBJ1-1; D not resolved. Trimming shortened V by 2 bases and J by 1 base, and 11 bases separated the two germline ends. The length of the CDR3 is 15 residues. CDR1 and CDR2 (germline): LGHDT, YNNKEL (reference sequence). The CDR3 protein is CASSQSITGNTEAFF. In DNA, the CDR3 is TGTGCCAGCAGCCAAAGTATAACGGGGAACACTGAAGCTTTCTTT.

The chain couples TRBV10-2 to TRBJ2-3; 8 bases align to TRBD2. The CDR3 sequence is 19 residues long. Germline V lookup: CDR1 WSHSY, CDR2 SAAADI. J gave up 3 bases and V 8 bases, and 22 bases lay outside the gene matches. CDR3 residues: CASGRSKAGGYSGTDTQYF. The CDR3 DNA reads TGCGCCAGCGGCAGGTCTAAGGCGGGGGGATATTCCGGGACAGATACGCAGTATTTT.

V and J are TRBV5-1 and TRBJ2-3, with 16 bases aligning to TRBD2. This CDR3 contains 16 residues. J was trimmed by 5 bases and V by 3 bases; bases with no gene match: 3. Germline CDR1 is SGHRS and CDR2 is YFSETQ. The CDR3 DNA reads TGCGCCAGCAGCTGGGGACTAGCGGGGGGGCAAGATACGCAGTATTTT. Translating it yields CASSWGLAGGQDTQYF.